The clone carrying this TCR beta chain was seen only a few times. What it binds is not known. The data are from a study of T cells after yellow fever vaccination. Study-wide points: By day 5 rather than day 15, the secondary response had peaked, though it was weaker. The presence of abundant clonotypes contaminating from the bulk population was possible in FACS-sorted repertoires.

The CDR3 loop spans 17 amino acids. J was trimmed by 0 bases and V by 3 bases; bases with no gene match: 10. Germline V CDR1 and CDR2: SGHTS, YDEGEE. A single record per CDR3 protein comes from TCRdb applying MiXCR to the 5' RACE reads. The table lists about 350,000 distinct CDR3 sequences, 11% of them singletons, with around 18% in the top ten. Material: PBMCs, obtained on the day of the first yellow fever vaccination. The source is a man younger than 30 who received the YFV17D yellow fever vaccine. This chain connects TRBV5-8 to TRBJ2-3; 7 bases map to TRBD2. The CDR3 sequence is CASSWGGGASSTDTQYF. Written as DNA, the CDR3 is TGTGCCAGCAGCTGGGGGGGTGGCGCGTCTAGCACAGATACGCAGTATTTT. Based on the CDR3 plus reference TRBV5-8 and TRBJ2-3, the full variable domain is EAGVTQSPTHLIKTRGQQATLRCSPISGHTSVYWYQQALGLGLQFLLWYDEGEERNRGNFPPRFSGRQFPNYSSELNVNALELEDSALYLCASSWGGGASSTDTQYFGPGTRLTVL.